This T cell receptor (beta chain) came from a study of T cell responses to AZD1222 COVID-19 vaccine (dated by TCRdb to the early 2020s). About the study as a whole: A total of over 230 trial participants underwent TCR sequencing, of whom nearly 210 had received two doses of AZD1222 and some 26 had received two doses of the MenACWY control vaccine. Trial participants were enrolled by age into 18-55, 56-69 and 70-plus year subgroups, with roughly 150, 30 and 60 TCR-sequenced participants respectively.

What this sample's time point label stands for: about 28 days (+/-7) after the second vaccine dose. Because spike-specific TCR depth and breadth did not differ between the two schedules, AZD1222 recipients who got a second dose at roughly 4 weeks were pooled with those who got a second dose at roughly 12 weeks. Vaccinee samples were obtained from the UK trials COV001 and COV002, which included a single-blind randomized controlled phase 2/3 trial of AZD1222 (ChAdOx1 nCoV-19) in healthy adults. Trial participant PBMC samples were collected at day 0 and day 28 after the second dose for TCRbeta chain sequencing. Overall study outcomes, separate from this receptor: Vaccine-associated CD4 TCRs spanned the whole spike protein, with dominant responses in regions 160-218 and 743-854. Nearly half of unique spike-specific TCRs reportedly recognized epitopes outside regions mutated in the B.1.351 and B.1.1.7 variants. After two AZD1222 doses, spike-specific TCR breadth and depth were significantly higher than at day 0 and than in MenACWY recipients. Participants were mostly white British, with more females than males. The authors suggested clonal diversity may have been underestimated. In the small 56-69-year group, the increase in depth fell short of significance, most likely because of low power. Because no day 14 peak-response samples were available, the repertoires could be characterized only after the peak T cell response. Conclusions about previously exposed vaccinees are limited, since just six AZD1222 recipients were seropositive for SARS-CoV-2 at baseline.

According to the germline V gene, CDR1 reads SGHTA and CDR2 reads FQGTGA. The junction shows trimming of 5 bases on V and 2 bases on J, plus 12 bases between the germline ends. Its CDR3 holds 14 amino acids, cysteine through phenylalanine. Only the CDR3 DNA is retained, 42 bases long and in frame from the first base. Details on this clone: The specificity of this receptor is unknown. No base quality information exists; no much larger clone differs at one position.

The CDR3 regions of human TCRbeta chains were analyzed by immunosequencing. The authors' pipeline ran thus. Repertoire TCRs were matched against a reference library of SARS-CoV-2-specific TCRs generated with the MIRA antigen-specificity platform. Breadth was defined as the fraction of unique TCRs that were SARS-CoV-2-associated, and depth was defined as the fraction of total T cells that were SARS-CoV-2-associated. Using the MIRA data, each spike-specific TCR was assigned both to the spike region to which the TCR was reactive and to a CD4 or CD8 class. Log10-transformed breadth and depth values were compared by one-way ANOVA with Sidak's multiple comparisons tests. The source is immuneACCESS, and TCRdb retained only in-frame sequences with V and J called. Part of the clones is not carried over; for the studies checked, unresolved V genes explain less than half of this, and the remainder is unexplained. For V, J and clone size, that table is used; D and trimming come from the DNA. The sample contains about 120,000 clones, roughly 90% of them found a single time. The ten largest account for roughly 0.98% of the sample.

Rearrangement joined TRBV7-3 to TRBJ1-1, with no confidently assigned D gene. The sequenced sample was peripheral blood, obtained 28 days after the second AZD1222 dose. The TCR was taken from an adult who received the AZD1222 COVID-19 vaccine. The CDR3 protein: CASSPTHGNTEAFF. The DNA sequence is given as TGTGCCAGCAGCCCGACCCACGGAAACACTGAAGCTTTCTTT.